Following are 5 T cell receptor beta chains from one sample sequenced in a study of blood T cell repertoires in COVID-19 (dated by TCRdb to the early 2020s). The receptor library was made with the immunoSEQ multiplex PCR assay. Here the immuneACCESS table is served through TCRdb, limited to in-frame sequences with V and J called. Missing clones are a known gap in these copies; in checked studies unresolved V genes cover under half, and the rest lacks a known reason. Across this sample there are 200,000 to 250,000 clones, with approximately 90% seen only once. Over 4% of the sample is in the top ten clones. Material: PBMCs or T cells enriched from blood (not recorded which). These receptors originate from a woman in her 30s who had recovered from COVID-19.

This rearrangement joins TRBV7-2 to TRBJ2-4; 7 bases map to TRBD1. With 5 bases clipped from V and 1 base from J, the junction kept 17 bases outside the gene matches. Germline CDR1 reads SGHTA; CDR2 reads FQGNSA. The CDR3 is 19 residues long. In DNA form, the CDR3 reads TGTGCCAGCAGCCCTCGGACAGGAGAGGGATACCTGGCCAAAAACATTCAGTACTTC. Protein product: CASSPRTGEGYLAKNIQYF.

The chain combines TRBV9 with TRBJ1-4, with D tentatively TRBD1 (5 bases). V shed 2 bases and J shed 8 bases, with 16 bases lying between them. The CDR3 sequence is 15 residues long. Germline V gene data show CDR1 as SGDLS and CDR2 as YYNGEE. CDR3 coding DNA: TGTGCCAGCAGCGTCAGGGATTACGACACGGAAAAACTGTTTTTT. Its translation: CASSVRDYDTEKLFF.

J is TRBJ1-1 and V is TRBV7-3; D not certain. The CDR3 spans 16 residues. Trimming pared 2 bases from V and 0 bases from J, leaving 13 bases between. Germline V CDR1 and CDR2: SGHTA, FQGTGA. The CDR3 protein is CASSLGGGRMNTEAFF. CDR3 nucleotide sequence: TGTGCCAGCAGCTTAGGCGGCGGCAGAATGAACACTGAAGCTTTCTTT.

The chain employs TRBV7-4 and TRBJ1-4; TRBD1 agrees at 7 bases. Trimming took 1 base from V and 5 from J; bases not matched to a gene: 10. This CDR3 spans 17 amino acids. CDR1 is SGHVT, CDR2 SQSDAQ, per germline. The CDR3 loop is CASSLEGQHVQNEKLFF. Here the CDR3 DNA reads TGTGCCAGCAGCTTAGAGGGACAGCACGTACAGAATGAAAAACTGTTTTTT. The full variable domain, in which reference TRBV7-4 and TRBJ1-4 provide the parts outside the CDR3, is GAGVSQSPRYKVAKRGRDVALRCDSISGHVTLYWYRQTLGQGSEVLTYSQSDAQRDKSGRPSGRFSAERPERSVSTLKIQRTEQGDSAVYLCASSLEGQHVQNEKLFFGSGTQLSVL.

This chain joins TRBV5-1 and TRBJ1-4; 8 bases are shared with TRBD1. Germline-derived CDR1 and CDR2 are SGHRS and YFSETQ. Losses at the gene ends were 3 bases for V and 3 bases for J; bases not matched to a gene: 10. The CDR3 has 17 residues. Here the CDR3 reads CASSWRTGQTANEKLFF. CDR3 in DNA: TGCGCCAGCAGCTGGAGGACAGGGCAAACGGCTAATGAAAAACTGTTTTTT.